This T cell receptor (beta chain) comes out of a study of a mutant IDH1 vaccine in newly diagnosed glioma. Study at large: The sex distribution of treated patients was about 62% male and roughly 38% female, with a mean age of roughly 40 years. Receipt of radiotherapy, temozolomide, or both preceded the study, and most received both. Study observations and caveats: It seemed that pseudoprogression was not linked to changes in the top peripheral T cell clonotypes. Overall, more than 85% of patients had vaccine-induced immune responses.

Germline CDR1 and CDR2: GTSNPN and SVGIG (reference sequence). The CDR3 is 16 amino acids. Time point reported: baseline, week 1 (first vaccination visit). Treatment indicated: pre-vaccination baseline after standard-of-care therapy. Comments on this clone: Its cognate antigen is unknown.

Here immunoSEQ multiplex PCR was the method, and the copy in TCRdb shows in-frame clones only, minus some. The sample has fewer than 100,000 clones, about 90% seen once; the top ten hold approximately 0.57%. The chain combines TRBV30 with TRBJ2-5, with D possibly being TRBD2 (7 bases). The J call is uncertain, as TRBJ2-7 better fits the DNA end. Specimen: PBMCs, collected from a glioma patient treated with radiotherapy, temozolomide or both. This clonotype originated in a woman in her fifties or sixties with glioma. As DNA, the CDR3 is TGTGCCTGGAGTGTCGGGCGGGGGCTTTTTTCGGGCGAGCAGTACTTC. Protein: CAWSVGRGLFSGEQYF.